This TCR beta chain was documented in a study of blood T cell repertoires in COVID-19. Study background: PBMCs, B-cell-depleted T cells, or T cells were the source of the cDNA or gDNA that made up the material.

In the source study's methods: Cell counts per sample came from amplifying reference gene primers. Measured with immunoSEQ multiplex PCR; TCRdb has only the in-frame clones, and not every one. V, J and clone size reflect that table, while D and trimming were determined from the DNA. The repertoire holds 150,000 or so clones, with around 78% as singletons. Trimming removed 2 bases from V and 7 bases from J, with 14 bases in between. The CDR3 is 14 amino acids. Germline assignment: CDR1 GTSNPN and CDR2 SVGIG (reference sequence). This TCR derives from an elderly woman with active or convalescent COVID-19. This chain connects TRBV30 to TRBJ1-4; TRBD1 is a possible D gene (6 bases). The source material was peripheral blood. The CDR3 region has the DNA TGTGCCTGGAGTCCCCAGGGGAGAGGTGAAAAACTGTTTTTT. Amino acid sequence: CAWSPQGRGEKLFF. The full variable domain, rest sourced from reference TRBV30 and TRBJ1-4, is SQTIHQWPATLVQPVGSPLSLECTVEGTSNPNLYWYRQAAGRGLQLLFYSVGIGQISSEVPQNLSASRPQDRQFILSSKKLLLSDSGFYLCAWSPQGRGEKLFFGSGTQLSVL.